This TCR beta chain is from a study of blood T cell repertoires in COVID-19. About the study: COVID-19 samples, acute and convalescent, were from the United States, Italy and Spain. The cDNA or gDNA used as material had been derived from T cells, B-cell-depleted T cells, or PBMCs.

The V gene lost 7 bases and the J gene lost 4 bases, with 13 bases spanning the gap. This CDR3 is 13 amino acids long. Germline CDR1 is SQVTM and CDR2 is ANQGSEA. In the authors' methods: Nucleated cell counts were estimated from reference gene primer amplification. Assay: immunoSEQ multiplex PCR; the TCRdb copy retains only in-frame clones and omits some. V and J calls and clone size are those listed in that table; D and trimming were worked out from the DNA. The table shows approximately 190,000 clones, with around four fifths occurring only once. Sample: peripheral blood. The TCR comes from a woman aged 40 to 49 with acute or convalescent COVID-19. V usage is TRBV29-1 and J usage is TRBJ1-4; TRBD1 is a possible D gene (6 bases). As DNA, the CDR3 is TGCAGCGGGTACAGGGTGGATAATGAAAAACTGTTTTTT. Protein: CSGYRVDNEKLFF.